Each of the 32 T cell receptor beta chains below was sequenced from the same sample in a study of blood T cell repertoires in COVID-19. The protocol was immunoSEQ multiplex PCR, while the TCRdb copy is restricted to in-frame clones and leaves out a portion. The sample yields some 400,000 clones, 85% to 90% seen once. The sequencing sample was made of peripheral blood. The receptor set was obtained from a human donor in a cohort sampled during active COVID-19.

V usage is TRBV6-5 and J usage is TRBJ2-7, with 7 bases that match TRBD1. V was pared by 2 bases and J by 1 base, with 5 bases of the junction left unmatched. This CDR3 is 15 amino acids long. Germline CDR1 MNHEY, CDR2 SVGAGI. The CDR3, as DNA: TGTGCCAGCAGTTACCTGGCGACAGGGTCCTACGAGCAGTACTTC. Translating gives CASSYLATGSYEQYF.

The chain joins TRBV9 to TRBJ2-2; D not resolved. From germline, CDR1 is SGDLS and CDR2 YYNGEE. V lost 3 bases and J 3 bases, leaving 9 bases between the germline ends. CDR3 length: 14 residues. CDR3 protein: CASSAIVDTGELFF. The DNA of the CDR3 is TGTGCCAGCAGCGCTATAGTCGACACCGGGGAGCTGTTTTTT.

This chain uses TRBV5-6 with TRBJ2-2; 12 bases align to TRBD2. V lost 4 bases, J lost 3 bases, and 7 bases stayed unmatched. The CDR3 sequence is 17 residues long. In germline, CDR1 is SGHDT, CDR2 YYEEEE. The CDR3: CASSAIGLAGYTGELFF. CDR3 bases: TGTGCCAGCAGCGCCATTGGACTAGCGGGGTACACCGGGGAGCTGTTTTTT.

V usage is TRBV4-2 and J usage is TRBJ2-7; 14 nucleotides align to TRBD2. V trimming: 4 bases; J trimming: 4 bases; junction bases outside the gene matches: 9. Germline CDR1 is LGHNA and CDR2 is YNFKEQ. This CDR3 spans 17 amino acids. In DNA form, the CDR3 reads TGTGCCAGCAGCCCCCGACTAGCGGGGGGGATACAGTACGAGCAGTACTTC. Its translation: CASSPRLAGGIQYEQYF.

The V gene is TRBV7-9, the J gene TRBJ1-2; D is possibly TRBD1 (5 bases). The V end lost 1 base, the J end lost 3 bases, and 9 bases lay between the germline ends. This CDR3 region has 14 residues. Germline values: CDR1 SEHNR, CDR2 FQNEAQ (reference sequence). The CDR3 sequence is CASSLVLQDYGYTF. The CDR3 DNA follows: TGTGCCAGCAGCTTAGTATTACAGGACTATGGCTACACCTTC.

This chain connects TRBV6-6 to TRBJ1-4; D not resolved. CDR1 is MNHNY, CDR2 SVGAGI, per germline (reference sequence). The length of the CDR3 is 14 residues. V lost 5 bases and J lost 1, with 8 bases in between. The DNA for the CDR3 is TGTGCCAGCAGTAGCCTGGTAACTAATGAAAAACTGTTTTTT. Translating gives CASSSLVTNEKLFF.

The chain joins TRBV19 to TRBJ2-5; a possible D gene is TRBD2 (6 bases). This CDR3 is built from 16 residues. V shed 3 bases and J shed 1 base, with 15 bases lying between them. Germline loops: CDR1 LNHDA, CDR2 SQIVND (reference sequence). CDR3 sequence: CASSIRGLRVQETQYF. The CDR3 DNA reads TGTGCCAGTAGTATCCGGGGACTTCGGGTCCAAGAGACCCAGTACTTC.

V and J are TRBV3-1 (or the pseudogene TRBV3-2) and TRBJ2-3, with 8 bases identical to TRBD2. V was clipped by 1 base and J by 4 bases; unmatched bases: 7. The germline V gene encodes CDR1 LGHDT and CDR2 YNNKEL (reference sequence). The CDR3 length is 16 residues. CDR3 sequence reads: CASSQVPGGSADTQYF. CDR3 nucleotides: TGTGCCAGCAGCCAAGTTCCGGGAGGGTCGGCAGATACGCAGTATTTT.

V usage is TRBV15 and J usage is TRBJ2-1, with TRBD2 as a possible D gene (6 bases). CDR3 length: 15 amino acids. V was cut by 0 bases and J by 6 bases, with 12 bases left in between. Looked up from germline, CDR1 is LNHNV and CDR2 is YYDKDF (reference sequence). CDR3 loop: CATSRDSGGVNEQFF. As DNA, the CDR3 is TGTGCCACCAGCAGAGATTCAGGAGGGGTCAATGAGCAGTTCTTC.

This sequence joins TRBV19 and TRBJ1-1; D may be TRBD1 (6 bases). The V end lost 7 bases, the J end lost 7 bases, and 22 bases lay between the germline ends. The CDR3 consists of 15 residues. Germline V gene lookup returns CDR1 LNHDA and CDR2 SQIVND (reference sequence). The CDR3 DNA reads as TGTGCCAGTACCTACGCACCAGGGGTATCTTATGAAGCTTTCTTT. Protein product: CASTYAPGVSYEAFF.

This rearrangement joins TRBV2 to TRBJ2-6; D is possibly TRBD1 (7 bases). Deletions cut 8 bases from V and 0 bases from J, with 20 bases between. Germline V gives CDR1 SNHLY, CDR2 FYNNEI. The CDR3 sequence is 18 residues long. This chain's CDR3 is CASGRSGGRLSGANVLTF. DNA for the CDR3: TGTGCCAGCGGAAGGTCAGGGGGGCGCCTCTCTGGGGCCAACGTCCTGACTTTC.

The V call is TRBV5-4, the J call TRBJ1-1; 7 nucleotides align to TRBD1. Germline values: CDR1 SGHNT, CDR2 YYREEE (reference sequence). V gave up 5 bases and J gave up 0 bases; unmatched junction bases: 4. This CDR3 has 14 residues. The CDR3 loop is CASRTGQLNTEAFF. The CDR3 bases are TGTGCCAGCAGAACGGGACAGTTGAACACTGAAGCTTTCTTT.

This chain uses TRBV30 with TRBJ2-5, with D tentatively TRBD1 (5 bases). Germline V gene data show CDR1 as GTSNPN and CDR2 as SVGIG (reference sequence). V gave up 4 bases and J gave up 4 bases, with 13 bases separating them. This CDR3 is built from 13 residues. The CDR3 coding sequence is TGTGCCTGGACCCTAAGGGGTGGAGAGACCCAGTACTTC. Protein product: CAWTLRGGETQYF.

The rearrangement joins TRBV6-5 to TRBJ2-7, with no clear D. The V end was cut by 6 bases, the J end by 6 bases, with 15 bases between. Germline V gene sequence: CDR1 MNHEY, CDR2 SVGAGI. There are 13 residues in the CDR3. CDR3 sequence (DNA): TGTGCCAGCAGGGATCACCCTGGGCTCGAGCAGTACTTC. Its protein product is CASRDHPGLEQYF.

The chain recombines TRBV6-6 with TRBJ2-3; D might be TRBD2 (6 bases). In germline, CDR1 is MNHNY, CDR2 SVGAGI (reference sequence). This CDR3 spans 12 amino acids. V lost 8 bases to trimming and J lost 5 bases, with 11 bases between them. CDR3 loop: CASGGLRDTQYF. The CDR3 nucleotides read TGTGCCAGCGGGGGACTTCGAGATACGCAGTATTTT.

The V gene is TRBV29-1, the J gene TRBJ2-1; 13 bases map to TRBD2. Germline trimming cut 4 bases from V and 9 bases from J; bases unmatched to any gene: 6. CDR3 length: 14 residues. CDR1 is SQVTM, CDR2 ANQGSEA, per germline. The CDR3 region is CSVGGLAGLFEQFF. The CDR3 nucleotides are TGCAGCGTTGGGGGACTAGCGGGATTATTTGAGCAGTTCTTC.

This chain joins TRBV5-1 and TRBJ1-2; D unclear. V lost 0 bases, J lost 3 bases, and 15 bases lay in between. The CDR3 sequence is 16 residues long. Looked up from germline, CDR1 is SGHRS and CDR2 is YFSETQ. CDR3 nucleotide sequence: TGCGCCAGCAGCTTGGAGCCGGCAGCCGAGGACTATGGCTACACCTTC. As protein: CASSLEPAAEDYGYTF.

The chain carries TRBV11-3 and TRBJ1-1, with D maybe TRBD1 (5 bases). This CDR3 spans 12 amino acids. Germline V lookup: CDR1 SGHNT, CDR2 YENEEA. Trimming stripped 2 bases from V and 11 bases from J, with 12 bases between. The DNA for the CDR3 is TGTGCCAGCAGCTTAAGGGGCGATGAGGCTTTCTTT. Protein: CASSLRGDEAFF.

The J gene is TRBJ1-1, the V gene TRBV11-2; a weak D match, TRBD1 (5 bases). Germline CDR1 and CDR2: SGHAT and FQNNGV. V was shortened by 3 bases and J by 8 bases, with 16 bases between the two germline ends. The CDR3 sequence is 14 residues long. This CDR3 is CASSFGQGRFEAFF. The CDR3 coding sequence is TGTGCCAGCAGCTTCGGGCAGGGAAGGTTCGAAGCTTTCTTT.

The chain employs TRBV5-1 and TRBJ2-3, with 9 positions matching TRBD1. V gave up 3 bases and J gave up 3 bases; unmatched junction bases: 11. The CDR3 has 17 amino acids. CDR1 SGHRS and CDR2 YFSETQ come from the germline V gene. CDR3 nucleotides: TGCGCCAGCAGCTCTTGGAAAACCGGGACAGGGACAGATACGCAGTATTTT. This sequence encodes CASSSWKTGTGTDTQYF.

The J gene is TRBJ2-5, the V gene TRBV7-2; D remains ambiguous. V was trimmed by 1 base and J by 0 bases, leaving 12 bases between them. Germline V gene sequence: CDR1 SGHTA, CDR2 FQGNSA. This CDR3 has 16 amino acids. The CDR3 sequence is CASSLGDSPYQETQYF. CDR3 DNA sequence: TGTGCCAGCAGCTTAGGAGACTCCCCGTACCAAGAGACCCAGTACTTC.

The chain joins TRBV12-3 or TRBV12-4 to TRBJ1-1; a possible D gene is TRBD1 (5 bases). There are 13 residues in the CDR3. Between the trimmed V and J ends, which lost 6 bases and 7 bases, there was a span of 15 bases. The CDR3 loop reads CASSTPTADEAFF. CDR3 nucleotide sequence: TGTGCCAGCAGCACCCCGACAGCTGATGAAGCTTTCTTT.

V usage is TRBV30 and J usage is TRBJ2-7; 8 bases fit TRBD1. CDR3 size: 13 residues. V lost 5 bases and J lost 6; bases outside the gene matches: 9. Germline CDR1 is GTSNPN and CDR2 is SVGIG (reference sequence). CDR3 loop: CAWEDRGPREQYF. Written as DNA, the CDR3 is TGTGCCTGGGAAGACAGGGGCCCACGCGAGCAGTACTTC.

The chain couples TRBV4-1 to TRBJ2-2, with 15 bases that match TRBD2. CDR1 and CDR2 (germline): MGHRA, YSYEKL. This CDR3 region has 20 residues. The ends lost 4 bases at V and 5 bases at J; junction bases unmatched: 14. In DNA, the CDR3 is TGCGCCAGCAGCCGCGGACTAGCGGGGGGGCCGTCGCTATTTACCGGGGAGCTGTTTTTT. Residues: CASSRGLAGGPSLFTGELFF.

The V and J genes are TRBV5-1 and TRBJ1-2, with D possibly matching TRBD1 (6 bases). The CDR3 contains 15 residues. V gave up 4 bases and J gave up 0 bases, with 13 bases separating them. Germline assignment: CDR1 SGHRS and CDR2 YFSETQ. The chain's CDR3 is CASSPGHPANYGYTF. The CDR3 DNA sequence: TGCGCCAGCAGCCCGGGACACCCAGCTAACTATGGCTACACCTTC.

The chain has TRBV19 and TRBJ2-7; 8 bases map to TRBD2. Germline CDR1 and CDR2: LNHDA and SQIVND (reference sequence). After removal of 5 bases from V and 6 bases from J, the junction contained 6 bases not matched to a gene. The CDR3 length is 13 residues. The CDR3 sequence: CASSRGLAREQYF. The CDR3 DNA sequence: TGTGCCAGTAGTCGCGGACTAGCCCGCGAGCAGTACTTC. Full variable domain (outside the CDR3, taken from reference TRBV19 and TRBJ2-7): DGGITQSPKYLFRKEGQNVTLSCEQNLNHDAMYWYRQDPGQGLRLIYYSQIVNDFQKGDIAEGYSVSREKKESFPLTVTSAQKNPTAFYLCASSRGLAREQYFGPGTRLTVT.

The chain couples TRBV2 to TRBJ2-3; 10 nucleotides match TRBD1. The ends lost 9 bases at V and 3 bases at J; junction bases unmatched: 3. Germline assignment: CDR1 SNHLY and CDR2 FYNNEI. The CDR3 is made up of 13 amino acids. The CDR3 spells CASRTGGTDTQYF. The DNA for the CDR3 is TGTGCCAGTCGGACAGGGGGGACAGATACGCAGTATTTT.

This clone was detected once. CDR3 in amino acids: CASSPGQGASPLHF. The CDR3 DNA reads TGTGCCAGCAGTCCCGGACAGGGGGCCTCACCCCTCCACTTT. The chain couples TRBV6-5 to TRBJ1-6; 11 bases match TRBD1. V lost 5 bases, J lost 10 bases, and 4 bases stayed unmatched. The CDR3 extends over 14 amino acids. Germline V gene sequence: CDR1 MNHEY, CDR2 SVGAGI.

The chain carries TRBV27 and TRBJ1-2; 7 bases align to TRBD1. Losses at the gene ends were 5 bases for V and 6 bases for J; bases not matched to a gene: 12. CDR3 size: 15 residues. Germline values: CDR1 MNHEY, CDR2 SMNVEV (reference sequence). The CDR3 sequence: CASSNQGGTENGYTF. The CDR3 coding sequence is TGTGCCAGCAGTAACCAAGGGGGGACAGAAAATGGCTACACCTTC.

In this sample, this clone turned up once. The rearrangement uses TRBV28 and TRBJ2-1; 7 nucleotides align to TRBD2. V lost 4 bases to trimming and J lost 6 bases; unmatched junction nucleotides: 15. CDR3 length equals 17 residues. Germline CDR1 MDHEN, CDR2 SYDVKM. CDR3 sequence: CASSWTRGGRGLNEQFF. CDR3 DNA: TGTGCCAGCAGTTGGACCCGCGGCGGGAGAGGCCTCAATGAGCAGTTCTTC.

The gene calls are TRBV5-4 and TRBJ2-5; 10 bases map to TRBD1. This CDR3 spans 14 amino acids. Germline V gene lookup returns CDR1 SGHNT and CDR2 YYREEE (reference sequence). V dropped 3 bases and J dropped 5; count of bases not matched to a gene: 4. In DNA form, the CDR3 reads TGTGCCAGCAGCTCGCGGACAGGGGGGGAGACCCAGTACTTC. It is translated as CASSSRTGGETQYF.

The chain joins TRBV7-2 to TRBJ1-2, with 10 positions matching TRBD1. CDR3 length: 16 amino acids. Germline CDR1 SGHTA, CDR2 FQGNSA. Trimming took 4 bases from V and 3 from J; bases not matched to a gene: 8. CDR3 in amino acids: CASSSDRDRGDYGYTF. CDR3 bases: TGTGCCAGCAGCTCGGACCGGGACAGGGGCGACTATGGCTACACCTTC.